These T cell receptor beta chains were read from a single sample in a study of blood T cell repertoires in COVID-19. Data came from immunoSEQ multiplex PCR; TCRdb stores just in-frame clones and leaves some out. This sample has about 60,000 clones; about 90% occur once, and the top ten carry more than 10%. Specimen: peripheral blood. The source of these receptors is a man in his fifties or sixties with active COVID-19. Each CDR3 is given with its conserved first and last residue.

>TRBV18|TRBJ2-3
CASSPLPGQGTDTQYF
>TRBV4-2|TRBJ2-7
CASSQGYGSRSSYEQYF
>TRBV11-3|TRBJ1-2
CASSLSQGPSGYTF
>TRBV30|TRBJ1-4
CAWSGGRGEKLFF
>TRBV6-5|TRBJ2-5
CASSYGTSGQETQYF
>TRBV5-1|TRBJ1-2
CASSLGLGAYGYTF
>TRBV5-6|TRBJ2-7
CASSLAGGKHYEQYF
>TRBV27|TRBJ2-7
CASFSSSGIGEQYF
>TRBV6-6|TRBJ2-3
CASSRFSTSGGADTQYF
>TRBV19|TRBJ1-5
CASRRGQINQPQHF
>TRBV3-1/TRBV3-2|TRBJ2-7
CASSQGGGRVHEQYF